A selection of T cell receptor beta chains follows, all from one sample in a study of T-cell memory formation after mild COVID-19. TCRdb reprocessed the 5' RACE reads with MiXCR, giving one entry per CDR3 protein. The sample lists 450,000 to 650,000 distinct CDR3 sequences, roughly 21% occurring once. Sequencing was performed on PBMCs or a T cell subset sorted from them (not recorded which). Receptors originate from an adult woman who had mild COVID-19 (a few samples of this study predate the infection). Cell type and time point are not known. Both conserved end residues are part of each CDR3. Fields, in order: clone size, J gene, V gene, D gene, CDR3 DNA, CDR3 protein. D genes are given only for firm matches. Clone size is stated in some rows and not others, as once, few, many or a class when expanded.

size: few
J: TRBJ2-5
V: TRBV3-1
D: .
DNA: TGTGCCAGCAGCCCGTACACAGGACCGACGAAAGAGACCCAGTACTTC
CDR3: CASSPYTGPTKETQYF

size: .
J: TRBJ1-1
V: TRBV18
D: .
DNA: TGTGCCAGCTCACAAAATACCAGGAGGGGGACTGAAGCTTTCTTT
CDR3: CASSQNTRRGTEAFF

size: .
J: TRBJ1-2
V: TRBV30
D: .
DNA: TGTGCCTGGAGAGTAAGCGGGGCCTATGGCTACACCTTC
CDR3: CAWRVSGAYGYTF

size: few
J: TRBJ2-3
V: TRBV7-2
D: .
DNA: TGTGCCAGCGGCCCTATGCGGAGCACAGATACGCAGTATTTT
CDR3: CASGPMRSTDTQYF

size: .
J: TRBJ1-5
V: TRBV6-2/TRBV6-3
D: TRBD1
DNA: TGTGCCAGCGGGGACAGAAATAGCAATCAGCCCCAGCATTTT
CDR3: CASGDRNSNQPQHF

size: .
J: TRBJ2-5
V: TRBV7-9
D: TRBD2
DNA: TGTGCCAGCAGCTTCGAGCGGGGGGGACAAGAGACCCAGTACTTC
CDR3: CASSFERGGQETQYF

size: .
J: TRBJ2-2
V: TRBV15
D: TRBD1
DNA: TGTGCCACGAGAGGGACAGGGGGTACCGGGGAGCTGTTTTTT
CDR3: CATRGTGGTGELFF

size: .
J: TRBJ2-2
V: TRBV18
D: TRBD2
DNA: TGTGCCAGCTCACCACTTGGCCTAGCGGGAGTTGTGAGTACCGGGGAGCTGTTTTTT
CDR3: CASSPLGLAGVVSTGELFF

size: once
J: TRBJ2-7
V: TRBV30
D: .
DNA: TGTGCCTGGAGCGGGTCGGTTCCCGGCGAGCAGTACTTC
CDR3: CAWSGSVPGEQYF

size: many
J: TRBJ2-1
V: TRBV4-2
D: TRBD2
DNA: TGCGCCAGCAGCCGAGGACTAGCGGGGGGGCTAGGTTACAATGAGCAGTTCTTC
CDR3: CASSRGLAGGLGYNEQFF

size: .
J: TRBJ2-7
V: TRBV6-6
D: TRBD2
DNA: TGTGCCAGCGGGGAGGGTCCATACGAGCAGTACTTC
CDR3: CASGEGPYEQYF

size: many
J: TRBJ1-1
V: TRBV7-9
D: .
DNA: TGTGCCAGCAGCTTAGACAGTTTCACTGAAGCTTTCTTT
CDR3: CASSLDSFTEAFF

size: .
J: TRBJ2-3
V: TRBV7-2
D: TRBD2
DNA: TGTGCCAGCAGCTCTAGCGGGAGAACCGTTACGCAGTATTTT
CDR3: CASSSSGRTVTQYF

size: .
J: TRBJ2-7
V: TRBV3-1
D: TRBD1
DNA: TGTGCCAGCGCACGGGAGCAGGGGGCGACCTACGAGCAGTACTTC
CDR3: CASAREQGATYEQYF

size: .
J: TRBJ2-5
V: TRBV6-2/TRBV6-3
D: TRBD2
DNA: TGTGCCAGCATGGGACTAGCAGAAACTCAAGAGACCCAGTACTTC
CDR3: CASMGLAETQETQYF

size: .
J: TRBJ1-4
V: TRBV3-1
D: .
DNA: TGTGCCAGCAGCCAAGGGAGACACTCAACTAATGAAAAACTGTTTTTT
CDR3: CASSQGRHSTNEKLFF

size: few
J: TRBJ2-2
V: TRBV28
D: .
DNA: TGTGCCAGCAGTTTCCTGGCCGGGGAGCTGTTTTTT
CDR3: CASSFLAGELFF

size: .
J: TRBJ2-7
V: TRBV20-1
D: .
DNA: TGCAGTGCTCGGGCCCTCTACGAGCAGTACTTC
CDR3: CSARALYEQYF

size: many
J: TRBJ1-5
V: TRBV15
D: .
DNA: TGTGCCACCAGCAGAGATTTGGGGGAGGCGCAGCCCCAGCATTTT
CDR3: CATSRDLGEAQPQHF

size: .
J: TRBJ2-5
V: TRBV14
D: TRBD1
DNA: TGTGCCAGCAGACCGACAGGGAACAGTGGCTCGACCCAGTACTTC
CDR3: CASRPTGNSGSTQYF

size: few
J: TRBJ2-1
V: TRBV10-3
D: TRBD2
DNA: TGTGCCATCAGTGAGTCGCTTAGCGGGAGTCGGGGGACTAACAATGAGCAGTTCTTC
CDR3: CAISESLSGSRGTNNEQFF

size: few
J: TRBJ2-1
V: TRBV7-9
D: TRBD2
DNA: TGTGCCAGCAGCTTACCTCCCGGGGGGAAAACCGACAATGAGCAGTTCTTC
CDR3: CASSLPPGGKTDNEQFF

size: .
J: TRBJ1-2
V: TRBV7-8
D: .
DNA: TGTGCCAGCAGAGACCCAGGGGCCGACTATGGCTACACCTTC
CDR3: CASRDPGADYGYTF

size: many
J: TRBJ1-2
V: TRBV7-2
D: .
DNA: TGTGCCAGCAGCTTCCAGGGAACGGGGGGCTACACCTTC
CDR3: CASSFQGTGGYTF

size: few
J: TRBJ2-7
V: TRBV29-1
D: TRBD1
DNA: TGCAGCGTTGACTCGGGACAGGGGTTCCACGAGCAGTACTTC
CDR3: CSVDSGQGFHEQYF

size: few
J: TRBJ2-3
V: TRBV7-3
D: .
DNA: TGTGCCAGCAGCTTAACGGGTGGGAGTGTTGGGGATACGCAGTATTTT
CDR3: CASSLTGGSVGDTQYF

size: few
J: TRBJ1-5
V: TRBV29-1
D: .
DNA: TGCAGCGTTGAAACGAGGGGGGGCCAGCCCCAGCATTTT
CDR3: CSVETRGGQPQHF

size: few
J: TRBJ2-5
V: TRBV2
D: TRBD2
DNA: TGTGCCAGCATGGGGGGGTCCCAAGAGACCCAGTACTTC
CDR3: CASMGGSQETQYF

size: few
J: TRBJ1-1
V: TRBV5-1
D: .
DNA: TGCGCCAGCAGCTTGGCCCAAGGGTATGAAGCTTTCTTT
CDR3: CASSLAQGYEAFF

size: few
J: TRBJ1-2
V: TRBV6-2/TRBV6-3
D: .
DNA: TGTGCCAGCAGTTACTCCGAAAGCTATGGCTACACCTTC
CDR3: CASSYSESYGYTF

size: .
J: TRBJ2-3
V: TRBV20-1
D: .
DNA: TGCAGTGCTAAAGTCCCGTCTAGCACAGATACGCAGTATTTT
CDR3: CSAKVPSSTDTQYF

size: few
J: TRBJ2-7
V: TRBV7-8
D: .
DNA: TGTGCCAGCAGCTCCTCCCGGGGCGTTTACGAGCAGTACTTC
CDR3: CASSSSRGVYEQYF

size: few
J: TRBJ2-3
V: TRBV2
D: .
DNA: TGTGCCAGCGCGGTAGCAACAGATACGCAGTATTTT
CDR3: CASAVATDTQYF

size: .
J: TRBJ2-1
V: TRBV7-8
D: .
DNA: TGTGCCAGCAGCTCCTTTACAGGGAGCTCCTACAATGAGCAGTTCTTC
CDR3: CASSSFTGSSYNEQFF

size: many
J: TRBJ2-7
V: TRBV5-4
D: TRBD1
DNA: TGTGCCAGCAGCGGGGGGACAGGGTGGAGCCACGAGCAGTACTTC
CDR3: CASSGGTGWSHEQYF

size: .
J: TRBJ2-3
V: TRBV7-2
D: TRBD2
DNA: TGTGCCAGCAGCTCAAGTAGCGGGGCGGAGTATTTT
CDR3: CASSSSSGAEYF

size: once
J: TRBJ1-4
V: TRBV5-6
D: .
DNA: TGTGCCAGCAGCAGAAGGACTTATTTGGATGAAAAACTGTTTTTT
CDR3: CASSRRTYLDEKLFF

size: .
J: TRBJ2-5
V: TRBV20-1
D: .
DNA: TGCAGTGCTAGGCTACAGGGTTGGGAGACCCAGTACTTC
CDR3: CSARLQGWETQYF

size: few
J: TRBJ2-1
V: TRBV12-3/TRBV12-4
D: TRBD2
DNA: TGTGCCAGCAGTTTCCGGGACTATTACAATGAGCAGTTCTTC
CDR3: CASSFRDYYNEQFF

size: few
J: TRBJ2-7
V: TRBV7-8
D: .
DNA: TGTGCCAGCAGCTTAGAGCCGTTTACCTCCTACGAGCAGTACTTC
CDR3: CASSLEPFTSYEQYF

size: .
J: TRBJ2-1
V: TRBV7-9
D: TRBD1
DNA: TGTGCCAGCAGCTGGGGACAGGAATACAATGAGCAGTTCTTC
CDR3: CASSWGQEYNEQFF

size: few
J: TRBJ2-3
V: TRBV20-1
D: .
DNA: TGCAGTGCTAGCCTTATAGGCGGCAGGGGTTATACGCAGTATTTT
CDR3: CSASLIGGRGYTQYF

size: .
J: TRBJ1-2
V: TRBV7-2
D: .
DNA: TGTGCCAGCAGCCTCTTTCAGCACGATGGCTACACCTTC
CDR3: CASSLFQHDGYTF

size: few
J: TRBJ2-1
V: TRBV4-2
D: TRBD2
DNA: TGTGCCAGCAGCCTAGATATAGCGGGAAGGATGGAGAATGAGCAGTTCTTC
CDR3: CASSLDIAGRMENEQFF

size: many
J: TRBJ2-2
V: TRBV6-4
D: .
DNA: TGTGCCAGCAGTGACAGGGGCACCGGGGAGCTGTTTTTT
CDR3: CASSDRGTGELFF

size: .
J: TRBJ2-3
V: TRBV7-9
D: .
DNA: TGTGCCAGCAGCTCGAGGGGGGCGACAGGGCCCACAGATACGCAGTATTTT
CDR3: CASSSRGATGPTDTQYF

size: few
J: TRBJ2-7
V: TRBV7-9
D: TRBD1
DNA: TGTGCCAGCAGTCGGAGCGACAGGGGTAGGGTGGGCGAGCAGTACTTC
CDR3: CASSRSDRGRVGEQYF

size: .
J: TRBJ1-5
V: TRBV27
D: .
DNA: TGTGCCAGCAGTCCCGCGGGACGGATTAGCAATCAGCCCCAGCATTTT
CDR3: CASSPAGRISNQPQHF

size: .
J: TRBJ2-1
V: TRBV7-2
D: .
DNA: TGTGCCAGCAGCTTAGCGCGGGCGGGTAACAATGAGCAGTTCTTC
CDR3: CASSLARAGNNEQFF

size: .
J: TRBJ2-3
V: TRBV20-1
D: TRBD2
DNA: TGCGGGGGACTAGCGGTTAGCACAGATACGCAGTATTTT
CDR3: CGGLAVSTDTQYF

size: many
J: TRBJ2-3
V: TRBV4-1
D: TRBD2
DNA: TGCGCCAGCAGCCAAGAGGGACTAGCGGGGAAGGATACGCAGTATTTT
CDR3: CASSQEGLAGKDTQYF

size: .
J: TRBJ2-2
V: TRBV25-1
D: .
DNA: TGTGCCAGCAGTTCTAGGGGACTGCAATTCGGGGAGCTGTTTTTT
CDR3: CASSSRGLQFGELFF

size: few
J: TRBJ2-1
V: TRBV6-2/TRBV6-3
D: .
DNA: TGTGCCAGCGCCAGGGAGTCCGGTGAGCAGTTCTTC
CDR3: CASARESGEQFF

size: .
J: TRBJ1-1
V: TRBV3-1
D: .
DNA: TGTGCCAGCACCCGAATGGCGGCGAACACTGAAGCTTTCTTT
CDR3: CASTRMAANTEAFF

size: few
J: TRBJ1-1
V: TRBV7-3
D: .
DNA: TGTGCCAGCAGCCCCGGACACCTGAACACTGAAGCTTTCTTT
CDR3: CASSPGHLNTEAFF

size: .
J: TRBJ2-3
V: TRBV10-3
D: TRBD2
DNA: TGTGCCATCAGTGAGTCAGTGGTCGGAGCGGGATCTAAAGATACGCAGTATTTT
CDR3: CAISESVVGAGSKDTQYF

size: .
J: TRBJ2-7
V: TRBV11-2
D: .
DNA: TGTGCCAGCGGAATTCTGTCAGGACAACTATCCTCCTACGAGCAGTACTTC
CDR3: CASGILSGQLSSYEQYF

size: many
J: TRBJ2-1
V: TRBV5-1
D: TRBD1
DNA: TGCGCCAGCAGCCTAGGGACAGGGGCCTACAATGAGCAGTTCTTC
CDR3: CASSLGTGAYNEQFF

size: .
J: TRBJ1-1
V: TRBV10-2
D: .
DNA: TGCGCCAGCAGTGGAGCAGGGCCGAACACTGAAGCTTTCTTT
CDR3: CASSGAGPNTEAFF

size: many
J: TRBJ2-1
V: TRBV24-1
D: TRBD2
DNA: TGTGCCACCAGTGATTTCCCTATAGCGGGGGAAGGCAATGAGCAGTTCTTC
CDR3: CATSDFPIAGEGNEQFF